The clone carrying this TCR beta chain came up a few times. Its antigen remains unidentified. Second-dose intervals of approximately 4 or approximately 12 weeks were pooled. This specimen belongs to a study of T cell responses to AZD1222 COVID-19 vaccine. General study points: Spike-specific TCR breadth rose after two AZD1222 doses, and depth rose as well. Mostly white British, mostly female donors; authors suggested clonal diversity may be underestimated.

The method was immunoSEQ multiplex PCR; TCRdb's version includes in-frame clones alone and lacks a portion of them. The sample lists some 60,000 clones, 65% to 80% occurring once. The V and J ends lost 0 bases and 0 bases respectively, with 3 bases between them. The CDR3 extends over 14 amino acids. CDR1 and CDR2 from the germline V gene are SGHAT and FQDESV (reference sequence). This rearrangement joins TRBV11-1 to TRBJ1-5; no definite D call. The sequence was obtained from an adult who received the AZD1222 COVID-19 vaccine. The sample in question was peripheral blood, obtained 28 days after the second AZD1222 dose. CDR3 residues: CASSLAPSNQPQHF. The DNA for the CDR3 is TGTGCCAGCAGCTTAGCGCCTAGCAATCAGCCCCAGCATTTT.